Shown below are 31 T cell receptor beta chains from a single sample sequenced in a study of blood T cell repertoires in COVID-19. Measured with immunoSEQ multiplex PCR; TCRdb has only the in-frame clones, and not every one. The table has around 44,000 clones, about 90% seen once; the top ten hold 9.5% to 15%. The material sequenced was peripheral blood. These receptors were collected from a human donor in a cohort sampled during active COVID-19.

V and J are TRBV7-9 and TRBJ2-2; D unresolved. V lost 6 bases and J 4 bases, leaving 15 bases between the germline ends. This CDR3 is 15 amino acids long. Per the germline V gene, CDR1 is SEHNR and CDR2 is FQNEAQ (reference sequence). In DNA, the CDR3 is TGTGCCAGCAGTCCGACGTCGGGTACCACCGGGGAGCTGTTTTTT. Translation: CASSPTSGTTGELFF.

The gene calls are TRBV5-6 and TRBJ2-2, with a weak D call TRBD2 (6 bases). V shed 5 bases and J shed 5 bases, with 19 bases lying between them. Germline-derived CDR1 and CDR2 are SGHDT and YYEEEE. The CDR3 spans 16 residues. CDR3 sequence: CASRPGRHRGTGELFF. CDR3 nucleotide sequence: TGTGCCAGCAGACCAGGTAGGCACCGGGGGACCGGGGAGCTGTTTTTT.

This clone was observed a single time. V usage is TRBV5-4 and J usage is TRBJ2-1; tentatively, D is TRBD2 (6 bases). The CDR3 length is 13 residues. Trimming took 4 bases from V and 6 from J, leaving 11 bases between them. Germline loops: CDR1 SGHNT, CDR2 YYREEE (reference sequence). The CDR3 loop is CASSGDWANEQFF. CDR3 in DNA: TGTGCCAGCAGCGGGGACTGGGCCAATGAGCAGTTCTTC.

J is TRBJ2-7 and V is TRBV25-1, with 8 bases aligning to TRBD1. The CDR3 is 14 residues long. J gave up 0 bases and V 4 bases, and 2 bases lay outside the gene matches. Germline lookup yields CDR1 MGHDK and CDR2 SYGVNS. This CDR3 reads CASSVGTGSYEQYF. CDR3 nucleotides: TGTGCCAGCAGTGTGGGGACAGGCTCCTACGAGCAGTACTTC.

The J gene is TRBJ2-3, the V gene TRBV6-2 or TRBV6-3; D is uncertain. The germline CDR1 and CDR2 sequences are MNHEY and SVGEGT. The CDR3 covers 11 residues. Between the trimmed V and J ends, which lost 5 bases and 4 bases, there was a span of 4 bases. CDR3 nucleotides: TGTGCCAGCAGTCTAGCAGATACGCAGTATTTT. This sequence encodes CASSLADTQYF.

V usage is TRBV18 and J usage is TRBJ2-7; TRBD1 agrees at 7 bases. CDR1 is KGHSH and CDR2 is LQKENI in the germline V gene. The CDR3 is 13 amino acids. The V gene end was trimmed by 3 bases and the J gene end by 2 bases; junction bases not matched to a gene: 1. The CDR3 DNA is TGTGCCAGCTCACCGGGACAGACCTACGAGCAGTACTTC. Protein sequence: CASSPGQTYEQYF.

The rearrangement links TRBV5-1 to TRBJ2-1, with TRBD1 identical over 9 bases. V shed 0 bases and J 3 bases; nucleotides not matched to a gene: 4. Looked up from germline, CDR1 is SGHRS and CDR2 is YFSETQ. The CDR3 covers 16 residues. CDR3: CASSLELGQGYNEQFF. CDR3 bases: TGCGCCAGCAGCTTGGAATTGGGACAGGGCTACAATGAGCAGTTCTTC.

The V call is TRBV21-1, the J call TRBJ1-6; the D call in the table, TRBD1, was not verified against the DNA. TRBV21-1 is a pseudogene. CDR3 length: 17 residues. The CDR3 loop reads CASRTFTGEWGDSPLHF. CDR3 nucleotides: TGTGCCAGCAGGACCTTTACAGGGGAGTGGGGCGATTCACCCCTCCACTTT.

The genes are TRBV18 and TRBJ1-4; D is ambiguous. This CDR3 is 14 amino acids long. V lost 2 bases to trimming and J lost 2 bases, with 6 bases between them. Germline V CDR1 and CDR2: KGHSH, LQKENI. The CDR3 nucleotides are TGTGCCAGCTCACCAAGGCGGACTAATGAAAAACTGTTTTTT. Its protein is CASSPRRTNEKLFF.

This clone was recorded once. This chain links TRBV19 with TRBJ2-3; D is uncertain. Germline loops: CDR1 LNHDA, CDR2 SQIVND (reference sequence). Trimming removed 8 bases at V and 7 bases at J, with 10 bases between. The length of the CDR3 is 11 residues. CDR3 loop: CASQLGNTQYF. CDR3 in DNA: TGTGCCAGTCAGCTAGGCAATACGCAGTATTTT.

This clone was observed a handful of times. The V gene is TRBV23-1, the J gene TRBJ1-5; tentative D call: TRBD1 (6 bases). Being an ORF, TRBV23-1 has a function that is uncertain. This CDR3 comprises 15 residues. Trimming removed 2 bases at V and 3 bases at J, with 11 bases between. The CDR3 bases are TGCGCCAGCAGTCAACACGACAGGTTCAATCAGCCCCAGCATTTT. Translation gives CASSQHDRFNQPQHF.

The rearrangement joins TRBV7-2 to TRBJ2-1; 10 bases align to TRBD2. CDR3 size: 16 residues. Losses at the gene ends were 10 bases for V and 2 bases for J; bases not matched to a gene: 11. CDR1 and CDR2 from the germline V gene are SGHTA and FQGNSA. The CDR3, as DNA: TGTGCCACCCGAGCGGGGGGGGGCGGGGCCTACAATGAGCAGTTCTTC. Protein product: CATRAGGGGAYNEQFF. The variable domain in full, with the rest retrieved from reference TRBV7-2 and TRBJ2-1, is GAGVSQSPSNKVTEKGKDVELRCDPISGHTALYWYRQSLGQGLEFLIYFQGNSAPDKSGLPSDRFSAERTGGSVSTLTIQRTQQEDSAVYLCATRAGGGGAYNEQFFGPGTRLTVL.

This clone was seen just once. The chain carries TRBV7-9 and TRBJ1-4, with 10 bases aligning to TRBD1. The CDR3 is 19 amino acids. J lost 0 bases, V lost 4 bases, and 11 bases had no gene match. The germline V gene encodes CDR1 SEHNR and CDR2 FQNEAQ (reference sequence). The CDR3 coding sequence is TGTGCCAGCAGCTCCGGGACAGGGGTCATGTTTGCAACTAATGAAAAACTGTTTTTT. Its protein is CASSSGTGVMFATNEKLFF.

The chain couples TRBV29-1 to TRBJ1-2; maybe TRBD1 (5 bases). Trimming pared 4 bases from V and 5 bases from J, leaving 14 bases between. Germline CDR1 reads SQVTM; CDR2 reads ANQGSEA. CDR3 size: 13 residues. CDR3 sequence: CSVVRGRGYGYTF. In DNA form, the CDR3 reads TGCAGCGTTGTGCGGGGCCGTGGGTATGGCTACACCTTC.

This chain uses TRBV6-5 with TRBJ1-2; D might be TRBD1 (5 bases). CDR1 and CDR2 from the germline V gene are MNHEY and SVGAGI. The ends were cut back, 0 bases at V and 8 bases at J, with 16 bases in the middle. The length of the CDR3 is 15 residues. The CDR3 reads CASSYSTKGRVGYTF. The CDR3 DNA sequence: TGTGCCAGCAGTTACTCGACTAAGGGGAGGGTCGGCTACACCTTC.

About this clone: At one of its ends the junction is not consistent with the germline gene, which may arise from a read error. The rearrangement joins TRBV7-7 to TRBJ2-1; weak D call: TRBD2 (5 bases). Germline CDR1 SSHAT, CDR2 FNYEAQ (reference sequence). CDR3 length: 15 amino acids. The DNA of the CDR3 is TGTGCTAGCAGCTTATCTTGGGGAGTGGGCAATGAGCAGTTCTTC. Translated, it gives CASSLSWGVGNEQFF.

The V call is TRBV15, the J call TRBJ1-2; no clear D. The V gene lost 0 bases and the J gene lost 4 bases, with 9 bases spanning the gap. Per germline, CDR1 LNHNV and CDR2 YYDKDF (reference sequence). The CDR3 runs to 14 residues. The CDR3 DNA reads TGTGCCACCAGCAGAGATTGGCGGATCTATGGCTACACCTTC. Translating gives CATSRDWRIYGYTF.

The J gene is TRBJ2-5, the V gene TRBV6-1; D gene ambiguous. The CDR3 runs to 13 residues. CDR1 MNHNS and CDR2 SASEGT come from the germline V gene. V dropped 3 bases and J dropped 5 bases, with 10 bases sitting between them. CDR3 sequence: CASSESHFETQYF. Written as DNA, the CDR3 is TGTGCCAGCAGTGAGTCACATTTTGAGACCCAGTACTTC.

The chain carries TRBV19 and TRBJ1-1, with D possibly matching TRBD1 (6 bases). This CDR3 contains 11 residues. The V and J ends lost 10 bases and 3 bases respectively, with 9 bases between them. The germline CDR1 and CDR2 sequences are LNHDA and SQIVND (reference sequence). CDR3 protein: CATQGYTEAFF. CDR3 DNA sequence: TGTGCCACACAGGGATACACTGAAGCTTTCTTT.

The chain employs TRBV18 and TRBJ1-5; 7 bases map to TRBD1. Germline V gene lookup returns CDR1 KGHSH and CDR2 LQKENI. The CDR3 extends over 18 amino acids. The V and J ends lost 3 bases and 0 bases, in that order; junction bases with no gene match: 11. CDR3 bases: TGTGCCAGCTCACCTTTTCAGGGGGACACCTATAGCAATCAGCCCCAGCATTTT. Translating gives CASSPFQGDTYSNQPQHF.

CDR3 region: CASKGENTEAFF. CDR3 nucleotides: TGTGCCAGCAAAGGGGAGAACACTGAAGCTTTCTTT. The genes are TRBV11-3 and TRBJ1-1; a possible D gene is TRBD1 (5 bases). CDR3 length: 12 amino acids. Germline V lookup: CDR1 SGHNT, CDR2 YENEEA. Trimming pared 7 bases from V and 1 base from J, leaving 7 bases between.

This clone was picked up one time. The chain employs TRBV10-3 and TRBJ2-6, with TRBD2 matching 9 bases. There are 15 residues in the CDR3. CDR1 and CDR2 from the germline V gene are ENHRY and SYGVKD. V lost 6 bases to trimming and J lost 5 bases; unmatched junction nucleotides: 5. In DNA, the CDR3 is TGTGCCATCAGCCAGCGGGGGGATTGGGCCAACGTCCTGACTTTC. Translated, it gives CAISQRGDWANVLTF.

This clone was seen only once. This chain connects TRBV6-5 to TRBJ2-7; maybe TRBD2 (5 bases). The V end lost 7 bases, the J end lost 0 bases, and 13 bases lay between the germline ends. This CDR3 contains 14 residues. Germline loops: CDR1 MNHEY, CDR2 SVGAGI. The CDR3 nucleotides are TGTGCCAGCACCCGGGATTTCAGCTCCTACGAGCAGTACTTC. It yields the protein CASTRDFSSYEQYF.

Written as DNA, the CDR3 is TGCGCCAGCAGCGTTCTCCCACAGGGAAACCAAGAGACCCAGTACTTC. Its protein is CASSVLPQGNQETQYF. The chain employs TRBV5-1 and TRBJ2-5, with a possible D match to TRBD1 (6 bases). Germline assignment: CDR1 SGHRS and CDR2 YFSETQ. Trimming left V 4 bases short and J 0 bases short, with 16 bases between. CDR3 length equals 16 residues.

The chain combines TRBV28 with TRBJ2-3; perhaps TRBD2 as D (5 bases). CDR1 MDHEN and CDR2 SYDVKM come from the germline V gene. The CDR3 sequence is 14 residues long. The V end was cut by 6 bases, the J end by 3 bases, with 13 bases between. CDR3 region: CASSDYALTDTQYF. The CDR3 coding sequence is TGTGCCAGCAGCGACTACGCCTTGACAGATACGCAGTATTTT.

This clone was recorded only once. The CDR3 spells CASSLSGPGTGALPGANVLTF. Here the CDR3 DNA reads TGTGCCAGCAGTTTATCCGGCCCCGGGACAGGGGCCCTTCCCGGGGCCAACGTCCTGACTTTC. The rearrangement links TRBV27 to TRBJ2-6; 10 bases fit TRBD1. From germline, CDR1 is MNHEY and CDR2 SMNVEV (reference sequence). CDR3 length: 21 residues. The junction had 15 bases not matched to a gene; V was cut back by 0 bases and J by 4 bases. Filled out from reference TRBV27 and TRBJ2-6, the complete variable domain reads EAQVTQNPRYLITVTGKKLTVTCSQNMNHEYMSWYRQDPGLGLRQIYYSMNVEVTDKGDVPEGYKVSRKEKRNFPLILESPSPNQTSLYFCASSLSGPGTGALPGANVLTFGAGSRLTVL.

The DNA of the CDR3 is TGTGCCAGCAGCTTGATGAGAGGGGGCCTTGCAACTAATGAAAAACTGTTTTTT. Amino acids: CASSLMRGGLATNEKLFF. The chain recombines TRBV5-8 with TRBJ1-4, with 7 bases that match TRBD1. The CDR3 totals 18 residues. V was clipped by 1 base and J by 0 bases; unmatched bases: 9. Germline V gene lookup returns CDR1 SGHTS and CDR2 YDEGEE.

In this sample, this clone turned up once. The chain combines TRBV27 with TRBJ1-1; D unclear. The CDR3 is 15 residues long. The V end lost 1 base, the J end lost 0 bases, and 9 bases lay between the germline ends. Germline V gives CDR1 MNHEY, CDR2 SMNVEV (reference sequence). CDR3 nucleotides: TGTGCCAGCAGTTTATTTAGTAACTTGAACACTGAAGCTTTCTTT. Amino acid sequence: CASSLFSNLNTEAFF.

The chain uses TRBV11-2 and TRBJ2-7, with TRBD2 matching 7 bases. Losses at the gene ends were 4 bases for V and 7 bases for J; bases not matched to a gene: 13. The CDR3 is 15 residues long. In germline, CDR1 is SGHAT, CDR2 FQNNGV. CDR3 amino acids: CASSSRTSSIREQYF. In nucleotides, the CDR3 is TGTGCCAGCAGCTCCAGGACTAGTTCAATCCGGGAGCAGTACTTC. Complete variable domain (other parts from reference TRBV11-2 and TRBJ2-7): EAGVAQSPRYKIIEKRQSVAFWCNPISGHATLYWYQQILGQGPKLLIQFQNNGVVDDSQLPKDRFSAERLKGVDSTLKIQPAKLEDSAVYLCASSSRTSSIREQYFGPGTRLTVT.

The rearrangement joins TRBV7-2 to TRBJ2-3; maybe TRBD2 (7 bases). From germline, CDR1 is SGHTA and CDR2 FQGNSA. CDR3 length equals 17 residues. V gave up 1 base and J gave up 0 bases, with 14 bases separating them. The CDR3 region is CASSLEMGGRSTDTQYF. DNA for the CDR3: TGTGCCAGCAGCTTAGAAATGGGGGGGCGGAGCACAGATACGCAGTATTTT.

The V gene is TRBV7-6, the J gene TRBJ2-2, with a weak D call TRBD2 (6 bases). V gave up 2 bases and J gave up 8 bases, with 12 bases separating them. Germline assignment: CDR1 SGHVS and CDR2 FNYEAQ. This CDR3 has 14 amino acids. The CDR3 here is CASSLMAEGGELFF. CDR3 nucleotides: TGTGCCAGCAGCTTAATGGCGGAGGGGGGGGAGCTGTTTTTT. The variable domain in full, completed from reference TRBV7-6 and TRBJ2-2, reads GAGVSQSPRYKVTKRGQDVALRCDPISGHVSLYWYRQALGQGPEFLTYFNYEAQQDKSGLPNDRFSAERPEGSISTLTIQRTEQRDSAMYRCASSLMAEGGELFFGEGSRLTVL.